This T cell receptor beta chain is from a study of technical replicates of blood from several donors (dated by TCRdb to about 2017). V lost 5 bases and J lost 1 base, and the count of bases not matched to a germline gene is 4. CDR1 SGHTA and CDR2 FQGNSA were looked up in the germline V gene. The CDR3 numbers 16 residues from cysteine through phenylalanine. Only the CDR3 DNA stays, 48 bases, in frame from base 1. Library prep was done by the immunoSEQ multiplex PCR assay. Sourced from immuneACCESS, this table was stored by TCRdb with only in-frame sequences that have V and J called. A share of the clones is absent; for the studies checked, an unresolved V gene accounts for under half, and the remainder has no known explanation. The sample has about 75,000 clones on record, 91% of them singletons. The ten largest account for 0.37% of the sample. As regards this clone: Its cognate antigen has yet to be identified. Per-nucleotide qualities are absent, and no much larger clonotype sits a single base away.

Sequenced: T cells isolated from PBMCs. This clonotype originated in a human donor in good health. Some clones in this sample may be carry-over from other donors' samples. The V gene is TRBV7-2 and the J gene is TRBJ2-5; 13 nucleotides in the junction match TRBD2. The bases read TGTGCCAGCAGCCCCGGGACTAGCGGGGTCCAAGAGACCCAGTACTTC. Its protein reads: CASSPGTSGVQETQYF. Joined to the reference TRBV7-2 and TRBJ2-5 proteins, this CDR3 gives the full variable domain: GAGVSQSPSNKVTEKGKDVELRCDPISGHTALYWYRQSLGQGLEFLIYFQGNSAPDKSGLPSDRFSAERTGGSVSTLTIQRTQQEDSAVYLCASSPGTSGVQETQYFGPGTRLLVL.